One sample yielded the 23 T cell receptor beta chains listed below, sequenced in a study of blood T cell repertoires in COVID-19. Data came from immunoSEQ multiplex PCR; TCRdb stores just in-frame clones and leaves some out. The sample records under 80,000 clones, 85% to 90% being singletons. The sequenced sample consisted of peripheral blood. Receptors originate from a man older than 75 in a cohort sampled during active COVID-19.

The V gene is TRBV3-1 (or the pseudogene TRBV3-2), the J gene TRBJ1-5; the D gene is possibly TRBD1 (5 bases). Germline assignment: CDR1 LGHDT and CDR2 YNNKEL (reference sequence). CDR3 size: 17 residues. Trimming shortened V by 3 bases and J by 2 bases, and 17 bases separated the two germline ends. The CDR3: CASSHEPGPGGNQPQHF. The CDR3 bases are TGTGCCAGCAGCCACGAACCGGGCCCGGGGGGCAATCAGCCCCAGCATTTT.

V and J are TRBV2 and TRBJ1-1, with TRBD1 identical over 7 bases. CDR1 SNHLY and CDR2 FYNNEI come from the germline V gene. The CDR3 has 13 amino acids. With 8 bases clipped from V and 2 bases from J, the junction kept 5 bases outside the gene matches. For the CDR3, the DNA is TGTGCCAGCCTCCGGGACAGAAACACTGAAGCTTTCTTT. Translated, it gives CASLRDRNTEAFF.

The chain employs TRBV28 and TRBJ2-3; 7 bases line up with TRBD2. CDR3 size: 14 residues. The J segment lost 2 bases and the V segment lost 6 bases, leaving 5 bases of the junction unmatched. Germline-derived CDR1 and CDR2 are MDHEN and SYDVKM. The CDR3 region has the DNA TGTGCCAGCAGGGAGGGAGGGGACACAGATACGCAGTATTTT. This translates into CASREGGDTDTQYF. The complete variable domain, with remaining parts taken from reference TRBV28 and TRBJ2-3, reads DVKVTQSSRYLVKRTGEKVFLECVQDMDHENMFWYRQDPGLGLRLIYFSYDVKMKEKGDIPEGYSVSREKKERFSLILESASTNQTSMYLCASREGGDTDTQYFGPGTRLTVL.

This chain joins TRBV5-5 and TRBJ1-2; 10 bases align to TRBD1. This CDR3 is built from 14 residues. The V segment lost 4 bases and the J segment 4 bases; nucleotides outside the gene matches: 4. CDR1 and CDR2 (germline): SGHKS, YYEKEE (reference sequence). CDR3 DNA: TGTGCCAGCAGCGTAGGGACAGGGGCCTATGGCTACACCTTC. This gives the protein CASSVGTGAYGYTF.

J is TRBJ1-5 and V is TRBV4-2; D unresolved. This CDR3 contains 14 residues. The germline V gene encodes CDR1 LGHNA and CDR2 YNFKEQ. Trimming shortened V by 4 bases and J by 7 bases, and 14 bases separated the two germline ends. The CDR3 bases are TGTGCCAGCAGCCGCCTTGGCGGCGAGCAGCCCCAGCATTTT. This encodes CASSRLGGEQPQHF.

The chain is built from TRBV6-6 and TRBJ1-2; TRBD1 is a possible D gene (5 bases). Germline CDR1 reads MNHNY; CDR2 reads SVGAGI (reference sequence). The CDR3 is made up of 14 amino acids. Deletions cut 5 bases from V and 1 base from J, with 11 bases between. CDR3 protein: CASSPGQGNYGYTF. DNA of the CDR3: TGTGCCAGCAGTCCCGGTCAGGGTAACTATGGCTACACCTTC.

The chain employs TRBV24-1 and TRBJ2-1, with D possibly TRBD2 on 6 matching bases. Trimming cost V 10 bases and J 4 bases, with 13 bases left between them. The CDR3 spans 13 residues. Germline lookup yields CDR1 KGHDR and CDR2 SFDVKD. CDR3 DNA: TGTGCCACGGAGGGAGAATATTACAATGAGCAGTTCTTC. Its protein is CATEGEYYNEQFF.

This clone was observed a few times. V and J are TRBV19 and TRBJ2-7, with 7 nucleotides matching TRBD2. V was pared by 6 bases and J by 4 bases, with 6 bases of the junction left unmatched. CDR3 size: 13 residues. Germline CDR1 and CDR2: LNHDA and SQIVND (reference sequence). The chain's CDR3 is CASSPLGGYEQYF. In DNA form, the CDR3 reads TGTGCCAGTAGCCCCCTCGGGGGGTACGAGCAGTACTTC.

This chain uses TRBV5-1 with TRBJ1-2, with TRBD1 matching over 11 bases. V lost 1 base, J lost 3 bases, and 2 bases stayed unmatched. The CDR3 runs 15 residues. From germline, CDR1 is SGHRS and CDR2 YFSETQ. The CDR3 region has the DNA TGCGCCAGCAGCTTGAGGACAGGGGGCGACTATGGCTACACCTTC. Amino acids: CASSLRTGGDYGYTF.

This chain connects TRBV7-8 to TRBJ2-5, with 11 nucleotides matching TRBD2. The ends lost 3 bases at V and 5 bases at J; junction bases unmatched: 11. The CDR3 length is 17 residues. CDR1 is SGHVS, CDR2 FQNEAQ, per germline. The CDR3 nucleotides read TGTGCCAGCAGCTTGGGGCTGACTAGCGGGGCCGGGGAGACCCAGTACTTC. Translated, it gives CASSLGLTSGAGETQYF.

In DNA form, the CDR3 reads TGCAGCGCACAGGGGGCCACAGATACGCAGTATTTT. This gives the protein CSAQGATDTQYF. The chain couples TRBV29-1 to TRBJ2-3; TRBD1 aligns across 9 bases. Trimming at V came to 7 bases and at J to 2 bases, leaving 1 base not matched to a gene. The CDR3 has 12 amino acids. Germline V lookup: CDR1 SQVTM, CDR2 ANQGSEA.

This clone was seen a handful of times. The genes are TRBV15 and TRBJ2-3; 13 bases line up with TRBD2. The V gene's germline CDR1 is LNHNV and CDR2 YYDKDF (reference sequence). The CDR3 runs to 16 residues. V shed 5 bases and J 4 bases; nucleotides not matched to a gene: 6. The CDR3, as DNA: TGTGCCACCAGCGGGACTAGCGGGGTATCATCAGATACGCAGTATTTT. This codes for CATSGTSGVSSDTQYF.

The chain links TRBV7-9 to TRBJ2-5; 10 bases align to TRBD1. The ends lost 5 bases at V and 4 bases at J; junction bases unmatched: 4. CDR3 length: 14 residues. Germline CDR1 is SEHNR and CDR2 is FQNEAQ (reference sequence). The CDR3 DNA is TGTGCCAGCAGCCCAGGACAGGGGGGAGAGACCCAGTACTTC. Its translation: CASSPGQGGETQYF.

The chain couples TRBV28 to TRBJ1-1; possible D gene TRBD1, 6 bases. The CDR3 loop spans 13 amino acids. Germline lookup yields CDR1 MDHEN and CDR2 SYDVKM. Between the trimmed V and J ends, which lost 6 bases and 1 base, there was a span of 9 bases. The CDR3 sequence is CASRGHGNTEAFF. CDR3 sequence (DNA): TGTGCCAGCAGGGGACATGGGAACACTGAAGCTTTCTTT.

The chain employs TRBV6-1 and TRBJ2-3; D may be TRBD1 (5 bases). Deletions cut 1 base from V and 14 bases from J, with 19 bases between. From germline, CDR1 is MNHNS and CDR2 SASEGT. This CDR3 is built from 14 residues. In DNA, the CDR3 is TGTGCCAGCAGTGAAGTCAACAAGGGGAACGGCGGGTATTTT. Translation gives CASSEVNKGNGGYF.

The chain carries TRBV5-8 and TRBJ1-1; 7 bases align to TRBD1. The CDR3 covers 15 residues. Germline CDR1 reads SGHTS; CDR2 reads YDEGEE. V lost 2 bases and J lost 6; bases outside the gene matches: 10. CDR3 nucleotide sequence: TGTGCCAGCAGCTTAGGACAGGCCTTTACTCCTGAAGCTTTCTTT. Amino acids: CASSLGQAFTPEAFF.

The V and J genes are TRBV2 and TRBJ2-3, with a weak D call TRBD2 (7 bases). V lost 4 bases and J 0 bases, leaving 20 bases between the germline ends. CDR3 size: 18 residues. Germline-derived CDR1 and CDR2 are SNHLY and FYNNEI. The CDR3 reads CASSVVGLGGASTDTQYF. The CDR3 DNA reads TGTGCCAGCAGTGTTGTTGGGTTGGGGGGGGCAAGCACAGATACGCAGTATTTT. Full variable domain (missing parts from reference TRBV2 and TRBJ2-3): EPEVTQTPSHQVTQMGQEVILRCVPISNHLYFYWYRQILGQKVEFLVSFYNNEISEKSEIFDDQFSVERPDGSNFTLKIRSTKLEDSAMYFCASSVVGLGGASTDTQYFGPGTRLTVL.

CDR3 nucleotides: TGTGCCAGCAGCGTAGCTGGTAGCGGGGTTTACGAGCAGTACTTC. Encoded protein: CASSVAGSGVYEQYF. The chain carries TRBV9 and TRBJ2-7, with 8 bases fitting TRBD2. Trimming took 0 bases from V and 4 from J; bases not matched to a gene: 6. The CDR3 length is 15 residues. Germline V CDR1 and CDR2: SGDLS, YYNGEE.

V and J are TRBV5-1 and TRBJ2-7; the match to TRBD1 covers 7 bases. This CDR3 is 15 amino acids long. CDR1 is SGHRS and CDR2 is YFSETQ in the germline V gene. Losses at the gene ends were 6 bases for V and 4 bases for J; bases not matched to a gene: 13. This CDR3 is CASIKTGLRCYEQYV. The CDR3 DNA is TGCGCCAGCATTAAGACAGGGTTGAGGTGTTACGAGCAGTACGTC.

The rearrangement joins TRBV7-3 to TRBJ2-3; perhaps TRBD2 as D (6 bases). The CDR3 length is 13 residues. Looked up from germline, CDR1 is SGHTA and CDR2 is FQGTGA. Trimming cost V 4 bases and J 4 bases, with 9 bases left between them. For the CDR3, the DNA is TGTGCCAGCAGCTCAAGCGGGTCAGATACGCAGTATTTT. This encodes CASSSSGSDTQYF.

This clone was seen only once. For the CDR3, the DNA is TGTGCCAGCAGCGGAGATGGGACAGGGGGCAAGAATGAGCAGTTCTTC. It translates to CASSGDGTGGKNEQFF. V gene TRBV7-2 combines with J gene TRBJ2-1, with 12 bases lining up with TRBD1. This CDR3 region has 16 residues. J gave up 7 bases and V 5 bases, and 9 bases lay outside the gene matches. Germline V lookup: CDR1 SGHTA, CDR2 FQGNSA.

The chain employs TRBV6-1 and TRBJ2-3; 11 nucleotides line up with TRBD2. CDR1 is MNHNS, CDR2 SASEGT, per germline. V shed 3 bases, J shed 0 bases, and the junction held 8 bases outside the gene matches. The CDR3 totals 18 residues. Here the CDR3 reads CASSDWLAGGTSTDTQYF. As DNA, the CDR3 is TGTGCCAGCAGTGATTGGCTAGCGGGGGGAACTAGCACAGATACGCAGTATTTT.

The CDR3 bases are TGCGCCAGCTCCTCGCAGGTCAATCAGCCCCAGCATTTT. Translating it yields CASSSQVNQPQHF. The chain combines TRBV10-2 with TRBJ1-5; no clear D. The CDR3 contains 13 residues. Germline CDR1 reads WSHSY; CDR2 reads SAAADI. Between the trimmed V and J ends, which lost 8 bases and 3 bases, there was a span of 11 bases.